This T cell receptor beta chain was documented in a study of Ad26.COV2.S vaccination and SARS-CoV-2 variants (dated by TCRdb to the early 2020s). Broadly, across the study: Vaccine-arm donors came from COV1001, a multicentre, randomized, double-blind, placebo-controlled phase I-IIa trial of Ad26.COV2.S in healthy adults. Blinding of investigators to trial group allocation was maintained during experiments and outcome assessment. A total of approximately 30 samples were included in the TCR-sequenced set, comprising about 20 Ad26.COV2.S vaccine recipients, 5 placebo recipients and 8 SARS-CoV-2 convalescent individuals. Ad26.COV2.S was administered intramuscularly at a dose of 5x10^10 or 1x10^11 viral particles, either as one shot or as two shots given 56 days apart. Sequencing of the TCRbeta repertoire served to evaluate the specificity and breadth of SARS-CoV-2-reactive T cell receptors following Ad26.COV2.S vaccination. Trial participants were randomized into five groups of five, in which low-dose or high-dose Ad26.COV2.S was given once or twice, or placebo was given on both occasions. Here is what the overall study found, with its caveats: Spike-specific TCR breadth was higher in Ad26.COV2.S recipients than in placebo recipients (P = 0.0014). Comparable non-spike TCR breadth was observed between vaccine and placebo recipients, consistent with only spike being contained in the vaccine. The authors noted that the TCR breadth and depth analyses may have underestimated total T cell responses. After vaccination, substantial breadth of spike-specific CD8+ and CD4+ T cell responses was reported. The study was not powered for comparison of responses between vaccine doses or regimens.

CDR1 and CDR2 are read off the germline V gene (reference sequence) as SSHAT and FNYEAQ. V is shortened by 3 bases, J by 3 bases, and the region joining them spans 16 bases. The CDR3 has 16 amino acids, counting the end cysteine and phenylalanine. Kept here is only the CDR3 DNA, which spans 48 bases and is read in frame from base 1. As for this clone: Its antigen is currently not known. Base qualities are not at hand, and no much larger clone is one base apart.

Sample treatment or condition, as interpreted from the label and publication: about 20 received Ad26.COV2.S at low or high dose, single or two shots; about five received placebo; per-sample allocation not given. For vaccine and placebo recipients, the sequenced repertoires came from samples collected on day 63 after the first injection. In Cohort 1b, about two dozen adults aged 18-55 years were enrolled at a single site in Boston, USA, between 29 July and 7 August 2020. Ad26.COV2.S consisted of a replication-incompetent adenovirus type 26 vector by which a prefusion-stabilized SARS-CoV-2 spike protein from the original Wuhan strain was expressed. The immunoSEQ Assay was used to sequence TCRbeta CDR3 regions. After extraction, genomic DNA underwent amplification by bias-controlled multiplex PCR, followed by high-throughput sequencing. As for how the authors treated the data: To quantify the absolute abundance of every unique TCRbeta CDR3 region, sequences were collapsed and filtered. T cell fraction was estimated by normalizing TCRbeta template counts to usable DNA, with usable DNA measured through amplification of reference genes found in all nucleated cells. Repertoire TCRs were annotated as SARS-CoV-2-specific by exact matching of V gene, CDR3 amino acid sequence and J gene to a known reactive TCR set. The reference SARS-CoV-2 TCR set was derived from MIRA and filtered for enrichment in COVID-19-positive ImmuneCODE repertoires, a step that removed public or cross-reactive TCRs. Drawing on the MIRA antigens, annotated TCRs were analysed further at the level of specific ORF or position within ORF. Depth was the summed frequency of annotated unique rearrangements, while breadth was defined as annotated unique rearrangements over total unique productive rearrangements. Group comparisons of TCR breadth used two-sided Wilcoxon rank-sum tests. TCRdb retrieved this table from immuneACCESS and kept in-frame rearrangements only. Not all clones are present; in checked studies, unresolved V genes account for under half, and no reason is known for the remainder. From that table come the V and J calls and clone size; the DNA was used to work out D and trimming. The sample data list some 500,000 clones, and approximately 89% of these were observed just once. The top ten clones comprise 2.5% to 3% of the sample.

Sequencing used peripheral blood, obtained in a trial of Ad26.COV2.S vaccine versus placebo. The sequence came from a person between 18 and 59 years old who received the Ad26.COV2.S COVID-19 vaccine or a placebo. This chain is built from TRBV7-7 and TRBJ2-3, with the D gene not clear enough to name. The bases are TGTGCCAGCAGCTTGGGCCCTAACCGGGTAACAGATACGCAGTATTTT. This sequence encodes CASSLGPNRVTDTQYF.